The sequence of this T cell receptor (beta chain) was determined in a study of identical twins. Study-level points and caveats: Among monozygotic twins, out-of-frame TCR alpha sharing exceeded what models predicted.

Trimming left V 6 bases short and J 7 bases short, with 12 bases between. The CDR3 has 13 amino acids. The table lists this clonotype with a few counts. Its antigen is not identified. TCRdb reprocessed the 5' RACE reads with MiXCR, giving one entry per CDR3 protein. The sample consists of under 900,000 distinct CDR3 sequences, about 20% of them appearing once. The same specimen was also included in a second study, on T cells expressing NK-cell markers. That paper notes: These clonotypes also led the CD3+CD56-NKG2C+ fraction in several donors.

V is TRBV12-3 or TRBV12-4 and J is TRBJ1-4; D is undetermined. Specimen: PBMCs. The sequence was collected from a woman between 18 and 29 years old in good health. CDR3: CASSPGLREKLFF. The DNA of the CDR3 is TGTGCCAGCAGCCCCGGTCTGCGTGAAAAACTGTTTTTT.